One and the same sample provided the 24 T cell receptor beta chains below, sequenced in a study of CD8 T cells in ankylosing spondylitis. TCRdb re-analysed the 5' RACE reads in MiXCR, keeping a single row per CDR3 protein. This table holds about 500,000 distinct CDR3 sequences, 9.5% to 15% found once. No cognate antigen is known for these TCRs. Study results and caveats: Seemingly characteristic of ankylosing spondylitis blood was a TCR beta motif consisting of 7 or 8 highly homologous variants.

The source material was blood, either unsorted or a sorted T cell fraction (not recorded which). Source of these receptors: a male donor with ankylosing spondylitis.

This clonotype was seen more than once but under ten times. The V call is TRBV4-1, the J call TRBJ1-1, with D unclear. V was trimmed by 3 bases and J by 4 bases, leaving 9 bases between them. Looked up from germline, CDR1 is MGHRA and CDR2 is YSYEKL. The CDR3 sequence is 13 residues long. The CDR3, as DNA: TGCGCCAGCAGCCACGGTGGTAGCACTGAAGCTTTCTTT. It specifies CASSHGGSTEAFF.

The rearrangement uses TRBV15 and TRBJ2-5; 8 bases are a match to TRBD2. The junction had 10 bases not matched to a gene; V was cut back by 0 bases and J by 1 base. Germline V gene lookup returns CDR1 LNHNV and CDR2 YYDKDF (reference sequence). CDR3 length: 18 amino acids. CDR3 amino acids: CATSRDRGGAIIQETQYF. CDR3 coding DNA: TGTGCCACCAGCAGAGATCGGGGGGGCGCCATTATCCAAGAGACCCAGTACTTC.

The table lists this clonotype with a few counts. The CDR3, as DNA: TGTGCCAGCAGCCGGGGAGGGACAGGGGACACTGAAGCTTTCTTT. Translated, it gives CASSRGGTGDTEAFF. The chain recombines TRBV4-2 with TRBJ1-1; 10 bases align to TRBD1. This CDR3 is 15 amino acids long. The germline gives CDR1 LGHNA, CDR2 YNFKEQ. V lost 4 bases, J lost 3 bases, and 5 bases stayed unmatched.

The V call is TRBV7-2, the J call TRBJ1-2; 9 bases agree with TRBD1. This CDR3 region has 13 residues. From germline, CDR1 is SGHTA and CDR2 FQGNSA. After removal of 5 bases from V and 6 bases from J, the junction contained 4 bases not matched to a gene. CDR3 loop: CASSPRQGDGYTF. The CDR3 region has the DNA TGTGCCAGCAGCCCCCGACAGGGGGATGGCTACACCTTC.

This clonotype was recorded a few times. This sequence joins TRBV4-2 and TRBJ2-2, with a weak D call TRBD2 (5 bases). Germline V gene lookup returns CDR1 LGHNA and CDR2 YNFKEQ. This CDR3 is 17 amino acids long. V shed 2 bases and J shed 1 base, with 14 bases lying between them. The CDR3 loop is CASSQRGRQMNTGELFF. The CDR3 region has the DNA TGTGCCAGCAGCCAACGCGGGCGGCAGATGAACACCGGGGAGCTGTTTTTT.

The rearrangement uses TRBV12-3 or TRBV12-4 and TRBJ2-2, with 8 bases identical to TRBD1. The junction had 5 bases not matched to a gene; V was cut back by 7 bases and J by 1 base. The length of the CDR3 is 15 residues. CDR3 nucleotides: TGTGCCAGCAACAGGGACAGGCAGAACACCGGGGAGCTGTTTTTT. It is translated as CASNRDRQNTGELFF.

This chain links TRBV27 with TRBJ2-7; D might be TRBD2 (5 bases). Germline CDR1 is MNHEY and CDR2 is SMNVEV (reference sequence). The CDR3 spans 15 residues. V shed 8 bases and J shed 3 bases, with 20 bases lying between them. DNA of the CDR3: TGTGCCAGCGTATCCCTAGGGAGTCTGATCTACGAGCAGTACTTC. This sequence encodes CASVSLGSLIYEQYF.

The chain uses TRBV10-2 and TRBJ2-3, with D possibly being TRBD1 (5 bases). V gave up 7 bases and J gave up 6 bases, with 14 bases separating them. Germline V gene sequence: CDR1 WSHSY, CDR2 SAAADI. The CDR3 is 13 amino acids. DNA of the CDR3: TGCGCCAGCACGGCTCTCCCAGGGGATACGCAGTATTTT. Amino acids: CASTALPGDTQYF.

There are a few counts of this clonotype. The chain carries TRBV12-3 or TRBV12-4 and TRBJ2-3; 7 bases agree with TRBD2. Losses at the gene ends were 11 bases for V and 4 bases for J; bases not matched to a gene: 12. CDR3 length: 14 residues. This chain's CDR3 is CACSLGLGADTQYF. DNA of the CDR3: TGTGCCTGTTCGTTAGGACTAGGAGCAGATACGCAGTATTTT.

This clonotype turned up a few times. The J gene is TRBJ2-7, the V gene TRBV7-8, with 9 bases fitting TRBD2. The germline V gene has CDR1 SGHVS and CDR2 FQNEAQ. The J segment lost 3 bases and the V segment lost 5 bases, leaving 11 bases of the junction unmatched. The CDR3 runs to 16 residues. The CDR3 protein is CASSPTGTSSYYEQYF. The DNA of the CDR3 is TGTGCCAGCAGCCCTACTGGGACTAGCAGTTACTACGAGCAGTACTTC. The whole variable domain, filled in from reference TRBV7-8 and TRBJ2-7, reads GAGVSQSPRYKVAKRGQDVALRCDPISGHVSLFWYQQALGQGPEFLTYFQNEAQLDKSGLPSDRFFAERPEGSVSTLKIQRTQQEDSAVYLCASSPTGTSSYYEQYFGPGTRLTVT.

The sample holds many counts of this clonotype. The chain combines TRBV12-3 or TRBV12-4 with TRBJ1-1; the match to TRBD1 covers 7 bases. This CDR3 is 14 amino acids long. J lost 5 bases, V lost 5 bases, and 8 bases had no gene match. The CDR3 is CASSQTTGQTEAFF. CDR3 bases: TGTGCCAGCAGTCAAACGACAGGGCAGACTGAAGCTTTCTTT.

There are a few counts of this clonotype. The chain links TRBV20-1 to TRBJ1-3; D remains unclear. CDR3 size: 14 residues. V dropped 5 bases and J dropped 0 bases, with 11 bases sitting between them. Per germline, CDR1 DFQATT and CDR2 SNEGSKA (reference sequence). The CDR3 coding sequence is TGCAGTGCTGCCCGGTATCTCTCTGGAAACACCATATATTTT. It yields the protein CSAARYLSGNTIYF.

V is TRBV12-3 or TRBV12-4 and J is TRBJ2-1; the D call may be TRBD1 or TRBD2 (6 bases each). The V and J ends lost 5 bases and 6 bases respectively, with 17 bases between them. This CDR3 has 15 amino acids. The CDR3 bases are TGTGCCAGCAGTCGCCCGGGGGCCGTCGGCAATGAGCAGTTCTTC. Its protein product is CASSRPGAVGNEQFF.

The chain couples TRBV2 to TRBJ1-5; D may be TRBD1 (5 bases). The CDR3 loop spans 13 amino acids. The ends were cut back, 8 bases at V and 10 bases at J, with 18 bases in the middle. CDR1 SNHLY and CDR2 FYNNEI come from the germline V gene. The DNA for the CDR3 is TGTGCCAGCCTCGGGGGACCGGGACCTCCCCAGCATTTT. The encoded protein is CASLGGPGPPQHF.

The chain recombines TRBV20-1 with TRBJ2-5; D unclear. CDR1 and CDR2 (germline): DFQATT, SNEGSKA (reference sequence). The CDR3 runs 13 residues. Trimming took 3 bases from V and 1 from J, leaving 9 bases between them. CDR3 amino acids: CSASSTSQETQYF. The CDR3 DNA sequence: TGCAGTGCTAGTTCGACAAGCCAAGAGACCCAGTACTTC.

In its sample, this clonotype was seen many times. The V and J genes are TRBV7-2 and TRBJ2-1; 11 nucleotides line up with TRBD2. Germline trimming cut 8 bases from V and 7 bases from J; bases unmatched to any gene: 7. This CDR3 region has 14 residues. The germline V gene has CDR1 SGHTA and CDR2 FQGNSA. The CDR3 sequence: CASRPGLAENEQFF. Written as DNA, the CDR3 is TGTGCCAGCCGACCGGGACTAGCGGAAAATGAGCAGTTCTTC. Using reference TRBV7-2 and TRBJ2-1 for the parts outside the CDR3, the full variable domain is GAGVSQSPSNKVTEKGKDVELRCDPISGHTALYWYRQSLGQGLEFLIYFQGNSAPDKSGLPSDRFSAERTGGSVSTLTIQRTQQEDSAVYLCASRPGLAENEQFFGPGTRLTVL.

The V and J genes are TRBV24-1 and TRBJ2-1, with TRBD1 identical over 9 bases. V lost 2 bases and J lost 12; bases outside the gene matches: 13. The CDR3 is made up of 16 amino acids. Germline CDR1 KGHDR, CDR2 SFDVKD. The CDR3: CATSDSGTGIGGRQFF. Written as DNA, the CDR3 is TGTGCCACCAGTGATTCCGGGACAGGGATAGGGGGGAGGCAGTTCTTC.

This clonotype has a handful of counts. The chain uses TRBV20-1 and TRBJ2-1; the match to TRBD1 covers 7 bases. The germline V gene encodes CDR1 DFQATT and CDR2 SNEGSKA (reference sequence). The V and J ends lost 5 bases and 5 bases, in that order; junction bases with no gene match: 15. This CDR3 has 16 residues. The CDR3 DNA follows: TGCAGTGCTGCCCGGGACAGCCCCATTAGTGACAATGAGCAGTTCTTC. It codes for CSAARDSPISDNEQFF.

As regards this clonotype: A much larger clone lies a single base off, so this may be a read error. The CDR3 sequence: CAIAKYREADTQYF. CDR3 nucleotides: TGTGCCATCGCGAAGTACAGGGAGGCAGATACGCAGTATTTT. This chain joins TRBV10-3 and TRBJ2-3; either TRBD1 or TRBD2 may supply D (6 bases each). The V and J ends lost 8 bases and 4 bases respectively, with 16 bases between them. This CDR3 has 14 amino acids. Germline V lookup: CDR1 ENHRY, CDR2 SYGVKD.

This rearrangement joins TRBV9 to TRBJ2-3; 10 bases are a match to TRBD1. The trim removed 4 bases at V and 2 bases at J, leaving 7 bases unmatched. The CDR3 is made up of 16 amino acids. Germline CDR1 is SGDLS and CDR2 is YYNGEE. In nucleotides, the CDR3 is TGTGCCAGCAGCCCTGGGGGACAGGGGTTCACAGATACGCAGTATTTT. The encoded protein is CASSPGGQGFTDTQYF.

V gene TRBV6-5 combines with J gene TRBJ2-7; no clear D gene. The CDR3 spans 14 residues. V lost 2 bases and J lost 7, with 15 bases in between. Germline assignment: CDR1 MNHEY and CDR2 SVGAGI. The CDR3 DNA follows: TGTGCCAGCAGTTACACCTATCAGGACGCAGAGCAGTACGTC. This encodes CASSYTYQDAEQYV.

The table lists this clonotype with a few counts. The chain employs TRBV14 and TRBJ2-5, with a weak D call TRBD2 (5 bases). CDR1 is SGHDN and CDR2 is FVKESK in the germline V gene. The CDR3 extends over 15 amino acids. Between the trimmed V and J ends, which lost 1 base and 5 bases, there was a span of 14 bases. CDR3 nucleotide sequence: TGTGCCAGCAGCCAAGCCCGGGCTAGCAGGGAGACCCAGTACTTC. Its protein product is CASSQARASRETQYF.

This clonotype occurred a few times. The chain links TRBV3-1 to TRBJ1-3, with unresolved D. The germline gives CDR1 LGHDT, CDR2 YNNKEL (reference sequence). This CDR3 has 11 residues. The V gene lost 10 bases and the J gene lost 4 bases, with 8 bases spanning the gap. The CDR3 sequence is CATEGGNTIYF. CDR3 sequence (DNA): TGTGCCACCGAAGGAGGAAACACCATATATTTT.

This clonotype was counted between two and nine times. The V and J genes are TRBV2 and TRBJ1-2, with unresolved D. The CDR3 is 13 residues long. The V gene's germline CDR1 is SNHLY and CDR2 FYNNEI. V lost 0 bases, J lost 4 bases, and 6 bases lay in between. The chain's CDR3 is CASSEALTYGYTF. The CDR3, as DNA: TGTGCCAGCAGTGAAGCGTTGACCTATGGCTACACCTTC.